Sequencing of this T cell receptor beta chain was carried out in a study of blood T cell repertoires in COVID-19. The CDR3 is 14 amino acids. V shed 6 bases, J shed 3 bases, and the junction held 7 bases outside the gene matches. In germline, CDR1 is SGHTA, CDR2 FQGNSA. Profiling relied on immunoSEQ multiplex PCR, and the TCRdb table lists in-frame clones only, not all of them. The sample yields about 390,000 clones, approximately 87% seen once. Sequenced material: PBMCs or T cells enriched from blood (not recorded which). This TCR was recovered from a woman aged 50 to 60 who had recovered from COVID-19. The chain couples TRBV7-2 to TRBJ1-1; 7 bases are a match to TRBD1. CDR3: CASSSTGVDTEAFF. CDR3 DNA: TGTGCCAGCAGTTCCACAGGGGTCGACACTGAAGCTTTCTTT.